One and the same sample provided the 26 T cell receptor beta chains below, sequenced in a study of blood T cell repertoires in COVID-19. Assay used: immunoSEQ multiplex PCR; TCRdb lists only in-frame clones, some missing. The table lists 150,000 to 200,000 clones, over 75% of them singletons. The specimen sequenced was PBMCs or T cells enriched from blood (not recorded which). These TCRs come from a woman younger than 35 who had recovered from COVID-19.

The rearrangement joins TRBV10-3 to TRBJ1-4; D is ambiguous. V was clipped by 8 bases and J by 5 bases, with 12 bases between them. Germline V gene lookup returns CDR1 ENHRY and CDR2 SYGVKD. The CDR3 extends over 13 amino acids. The CDR3 DNA is TGTGCCATCTCTCCGACGGGGAATGAAAAACTGTTTTTT. This translates into CAISPTGNEKLFF.

CDR3 sequence: CASSLAQFSGEQYF. In nucleotides, the CDR3 is TGTGCCAGCAGTTTGGCCCAGTTTTCAGGCGAGCAGTACTTC. The rearrangement joins TRBV27 to TRBJ2-7; D unclear. The CDR3 consists of 14 residues. V was cut by 3 bases and J by 6 bases, with 15 bases left in between. Germline V gene sequence: CDR1 MNHEY, CDR2 SMNVEV (reference sequence).

For the CDR3, the DNA is TGCGCCACCTCGGGGAGTCTCGCGAACACCGGGGAGCTGTTTTTT. Translated, it gives CATSGSLANTGELFF. The chain recombines TRBV10-1 with TRBJ2-2; possible D gene TRBD2, 5 bases. The CDR3 spans 15 residues. Germline CDR1 WNHNN, CDR2 SYGVQD (reference sequence). Trimming stripped 10 bases from V and 0 bases from J, with 15 bases between.

The chain uses TRBV2 and TRBJ2-2; D not certain. The CDR3 contains 15 residues. Between the trimmed V and J ends, which lost 1 base and 4 bases, there was a span of 10 bases. Germline CDR1 and CDR2: SNHLY and FYNNEI. The CDR3 loop reads CASSEDGFGTGELFF. The CDR3 coding sequence is TGTGCCAGCAGTGAAGACGGGTTCGGCACCGGGGAGCTGTTTTTT.

CDR3 DNA sequence: TGTGCCAGCAGCTGGGGTCTAGCGGGGTACACAGATACGCAGTATTTT. This gives the protein CASSWGLAGYTDTQYF. The rearrangement links TRBV5-6 to TRBJ2-3; TRBD2 aligns across 9 bases. The V gene end was trimmed by 3 bases and the J gene end by 2 bases; junction bases not matched to a gene: 7. CDR1 SGHDT and CDR2 YYEEEE come from the germline V gene. CDR3 length: 16 amino acids.

J is TRBJ2-5 and V is TRBV29-1, with D perhaps matching TRBD2 (6 bases). The length of the CDR3 is 17 residues. Germline assignment: CDR1 SQVTM and CDR2 ANQGSEA. Trimming pared 2 bases from V and 2 bases from J, leaving 21 bases between. The CDR3 bases are TGCAGCGTTGAACCCACTAACCCCGGGAGAGAACAAGAGACCCAGTACTTC. Translated: CSVEPTNPGREQETQYF.

This chain uses TRBV27 with TRBJ1-3, with D possibly TRBD1 on 5 matching bases. The germline V gene encodes CDR1 MNHEY and CDR2 SMNVEV (reference sequence). Trimming removed 4 bases at V and 7 bases at J, with 20 bases between. This CDR3 spans 16 amino acids. In DNA, the CDR3 is TGTGCCAGCAGTTCTCATCGGGGGGGGGATAAGAACACCATATATTTT. This translates into CASSSHRGGDKNTIYF.

The V call is TRBV5-1, the J call TRBJ2-7; no clear D. This CDR3 contains 14 residues. CDR1 SGHRS and CDR2 YFSETQ come from the germline V gene. The V end lost 0 bases, the J end lost 4 bases, and 11 bases lay between the germline ends. The DNA for the CDR3 is TGCGCCAGCAGCTTGGCATCTTTCCGGTACGAGCAGTACTTC. Protein: CASSLASFRYEQYF. Together with reference TRBV5-1 and TRBJ2-7, the CDR3 gives the full variable domain: KAGVTQTPRYLIKTRGQQVTLSCSPISGHRSVSWYQQTPGQGLQFLFEYFSETQRNKGNFPGRFSGRQFSNSRSEMNVSTLELGDSALYLCASSLASFRYEQYFGPGTRLTVT.

This clone showed up just a few times. This rearrangement joins TRBV4-1 to TRBJ1-5; D not certain. The CDR3 sequence is 13 residues long. Trimming stripped 4 bases from V and 1 base from J, with 5 bases between. Germline values: CDR1 MGHRA, CDR2 YSYEKL. CDR3 protein: CASSPLSNQPQHF. The CDR3 DNA reads TGCGCCAGCAGCCCCCTAAGCAATCAGCCCCAGCATTTT.

The rearrangement joins TRBV6-5 to TRBJ2-1; D call uncertain. This CDR3 comprises 11 residues. Germline CDR1 reads MNHEY; CDR2 reads SVGAGI. The V end was cut by 6 bases, the J end by 6 bases, with 6 bases between. CDR3 loop: CASRQFNEQFF. Written as DNA, the CDR3 is TGTGCCAGCAGACAGTTCAATGAGCAGTTCTTC.

The gene calls are TRBV6-5 and TRBJ1-4; 9 nucleotides align to TRBD1. Trimming removed 6 bases from V and 8 bases from J; junction bases left unmatched: 7. This CDR3 is 14 amino acids long. The germline CDR1 and CDR2 sequences are MNHEY and SVGAGI. The CDR3 bases are TGTGCCAGCAGAACAGGGGGCGAAGAAGAAAAACTGTTTTTT. Amino acids: CASRTGGEEEKLFF.

The gene calls are TRBV3-1 (or the pseudogene TRBV3-2) and TRBJ2-2; 10 bases line up with TRBD2. CDR1 is LGHDT, CDR2 YNNKEL, per germline (reference sequence). There are 15 residues in the CDR3. The junction had 8 bases not matched to a gene; V was cut back by 8 bases and J by 5 bases. The CDR3 DNA reads as TGTGCCAGCTCTCCGGTAGCGGGGGGAACCGGGGAGCTGTTTTTT. It yields the protein CASSPVAGGTGELFF.

V is TRBV2 and J is TRBJ2-7; D might be TRBD2 (6 bases). This CDR3 comprises 14 residues. Trimming pared 6 bases from V and 2 bases from J, leaving 14 bases between. Germline CDR1 SNHLY, CDR2 FYNNEI. DNA of the CDR3: TGTGCCAGCAGGGGTGGCGGGAAACCCTACGAGCAGTACTTC. Its translation: CASRGGGKPYEQYF.

The chain recombines TRBV19 with TRBJ2-4, with 7 bases that match TRBD1. Unmatched junction bases numbered 2, after V lost 5 bases and J lost 1 base. The germline V gene encodes CDR1 LNHDA and CDR2 SQIVND (reference sequence). This CDR3 comprises 14 residues. CDR3 sequence reads: CASSEDRAKNIQYF. The CDR3 nucleotides are TGTGCCAGTAGTGAGGACAGGGCCAAAAACATTCAGTACTTC. The variable domain in full, with the rest retrieved from reference TRBV19 and TRBJ2-4, is DGGITQSPKYLFRKEGQNVTLSCEQNLNHDAMYWYRQDPGQGLRLIYYSQIVNDFQKGDIAEGYSVSREKKESFPLTVTSAQKNPTAFYLCASSEDRAKNIQYFGAGTRLSVL.

V gene TRBV19 combines with J gene TRBJ1-1, with D tentatively TRBD1 (6 bases). Per the germline V gene, CDR1 is LNHDA and CDR2 is SQIVND (reference sequence). Trimming pared 6 bases from V and 0 bases from J, leaving 11 bases between. CDR3 length: 14 residues. The CDR3 here is CASRGAGLNTEAFF. CDR3 coding DNA: TGTGCCAGTAGGGGGGCAGGCCTGAACACTGAAGCTTTCTTT.

This clone was seen once. The CDR3: CASSPPDRGRFNEQFF. The CDR3 coding sequence is TGTGCCAGCAGCCCCCCGGACAGGGGGCGCTTCAATGAGCAGTTCTTC. V usage is TRBV7-6 and J usage is TRBJ2-1; 11 bases are shared with TRBD1. This CDR3 has 16 residues. The germline V gene encodes CDR1 SGHVS and CDR2 FNYEAQ. The ends lost 5 bases at V and 6 bases at J; junction bases unmatched: 9.

This chain links TRBV5-1 with TRBJ2-7; D gene unclear. Trimming cost V 2 bases and J 3 bases, with 9 bases left between them. The germline V gene has CDR1 SGHRS and CDR2 YFSETQ. The CDR3 spans 13 residues. The CDR3 here is CASSFESGYEQYF. The CDR3 nucleotides read TGCGCCAGCAGCTTTGAGTCGGGCTACGAGCAGTACTTC.

The rearrangement joins TRBV6-6 to TRBJ1-2; 7 bases fit TRBD1. There are 14 residues in the CDR3. Germline lookup yields CDR1 MNHNY and CDR2 SVGAGI (reference sequence). Trimming took 5 bases from V and 7 from J; bases not matched to a gene: 10. The CDR3 spells CASSDPDRIIGYTF. The CDR3 DNA is TGTGCCAGCAGTGACCCGGACAGGATCATTGGCTACACCTTC.

The table lists this clone with a count of one. V and J are TRBV5-6 and TRBJ2-6; no clear D. Germline CDR1 reads SGHDT; CDR2 reads YYEEEE. The V end lost 0 bases, the J end lost 3 bases, and 7 bases lay between the germline ends. This CDR3 spans 15 amino acids. CDR3 residues: CASSLDSFGANVLTF. The CDR3 DNA follows: TGTGCCAGCAGCTTGGACAGTTTTGGGGCCAACGTCCTGACTTTC.

This sequence joins TRBV7-8 and TRBJ1-5; possibly TRBD1 for D (5 bases). Looked up from germline, CDR1 is SGHVS and CDR2 is FQNEAQ. Trimming stripped 0 bases from V and 9 bases from J, with 15 bases between. The CDR3 is made up of 15 amino acids. The CDR3 sequence: CASSLAAGLSRPQHF. Here the CDR3 DNA reads TGTGCCAGCAGCTTAGCTGCGGGACTCTCACGGCCCCAGCATTTT.

This clone appeared a few times. The rearrangement joins TRBV20-1 to TRBJ1-1, with no clear D. CDR1 DFQATT and CDR2 SNEGSKA come from the germline V gene (reference sequence). The CDR3 spans 11 residues. CDR3 DNA sequence: TGCAGGGGCGGAGGGTACACTGAAGCTTTCTTT. This gives the protein CRGGGYTEAFF.

The chain couples TRBV4-1 to TRBJ1-1, with 7 bases fitting TRBD1. CDR1 and CDR2 from the germline V gene are MGHRA and YSYEKL. The junction had 19 bases not matched to a gene; V was cut back by 1 base and J by 2 bases. This CDR3 has 20 residues. CDR3 residues: CASSQGAFDRASGLNTEAFF. Written as DNA, the CDR3 is TGCGCCAGCAGCCAAGGGGCCTTCGACAGGGCTTCGGGTCTTAACACTGAAGCTTTCTTT.

The J gene is TRBJ2-7, the V gene TRBV15, with D perhaps matching TRBD2 (5 bases). With 1 base removed from V and 3 bases from J, the gap between germline ends came to 13 bases. Per germline, CDR1 LNHNV and CDR2 YYDKDF (reference sequence). The CDR3 has 15 residues. For the CDR3, the DNA is TGTGCCACCAGCAGAGTACGAGGAGGCCTCTACGAGCAGTACTTC. This gives the protein CATSRVRGGLYEQYF. The full variable domain, completed using reference TRBV15 and TRBJ2-7, is DAMVIQNPRYQVTQFGKPVTLSCSQTLNHNVMYWYQQKSSQAPKLLFHYYDKDFNNEADTPDNFQSRRPNTSFCFLDIRSPGLGDTAMYLCATSRVRGGLYEQYFGPGTRLTVT.

The chain recombines TRBV6-1 with TRBJ2-3, with D perhaps matching TRBD2 (5 bases). CDR1 is MNHNS, CDR2 SASEGT, per germline. V lost 1 base and J 6 bases, leaving 14 bases between the germline ends. The CDR3 has 15 residues. DNA of the CDR3: TGTGCCAGCAGTGAAGTCGGTTCTACGGGGGATACGCAGTATTTT. Its protein is CASSEVGSTGDTQYF.

This rearrangement joins TRBV7-9 to TRBJ2-5, with 7 nucleotides matching TRBD1. The V gene's germline CDR1 is SEHNR and CDR2 FQNEAQ (reference sequence). The V gene end was trimmed by 1 base and the J gene end by 5 bases; junction bases not matched to a gene: 7. This CDR3 region has 15 residues. The CDR3 DNA is TGTGCCAGCAGCTTAGGTGTAGGGGGCGATGAGACCCAGTACTTC. Amino acid sequence: CASSLGVGGDETQYF.

V usage is TRBV7-8 and J usage is TRBJ2-2; D may be TRBD1 (6 bases). CDR1 is SGHVS and CDR2 is FQNEAQ in the germline V gene. Between the trimmed V and J ends, which lost 8 bases and 6 bases, there was a span of 19 bases. The CDR3 spans 15 residues. CDR3 sequence (DNA): TGTGCCAGCCTACCGGGACACAAATCCGCCGGGGAGCTGTTTTTT. The encoded protein is CASLPGHKSAGELFF.